This T cell receptor (beta chain) was documented in a study of T cell responses to AZD1222 COVID-19 vaccine. Study details: Recipients boosted at about 4 weeks or about 12 weeks are pooled. Study observations and caveats: Spike-wide vaccine-associated CD4 TCRs dominated at 160-218 and 743-854. Repertoires were obtained only post-peak T cell response.

Note on this clone: What it recognizes is unknown.

Assay: immunoSEQ multiplex PCR; the TCRdb copy retains only in-frame clones and omits some. The table shows more than 95,000 clones, with approximately 90% occurring only once. Germline-derived CDR1 and CDR2 are SGHAT and FQNNGV. This CDR3 contains 15 residues. The V gene lost 1 base and the J gene lost 2 bases, with 11 bases spanning the gap. Source: peripheral blood, taken on day 0 of AZD1222 vaccination. This clonotype was sampled from an adult in good health. This chain connects TRBV11-2 to TRBJ2-5; possibly TRBD1 for D (5 bases). DNA for the CDR3: TGTGCCAGCAGCTTAGTGTGGGGCGGTCAAGAGACCCAGTACTTC. Amino acids: CASSLVWGGQETQYF. Complete variable domain (other parts from reference TRBV11-2 and TRBJ2-5): EAGVAQSPRYKIIEKRQSVAFWCNPISGHATLYWYQQILGQGPKLLIQFQNNGVVDDSQLPKDRFSAERLKGVDSTLKIQPAKLEDSAVYLCASSLVWGGQETQYFGPGTRLLVL.